A single sample gave rise to the 13 T cell receptor beta chains below, sequenced in a study of PD-L1 blockade in urothelial cancer. Profiling relied on immunoSEQ multiplex PCR, and the TCRdb table lists in-frame clones only, not all of them. The sample holds around 20,000 clones, about 90% seen once. The sequencing used PBMCs, collected around atezolizumab (anti-PD-L1) treatment. The source is a man aged 45-65 years with urothelial cancer.

The chain uses TRBV9 and TRBJ2-7; 8 bases agree with TRBD1. Germline V gene lookup returns CDR1 SGDLS and CDR2 YYNGEE. This CDR3 has 14 residues. Trimming at V came to 0 bases and at J to 6 bases, leaving 5 bases not matched to a gene. As DNA, the CDR3 is TGTGCCAGCAGCGTAGGGACAGGGAGGAGCGAGCAGTACTTC. It yields the protein CASSVGTGRSEQYF.

V is TRBV14 and J is TRBJ2-7; D may be TRBD2 (6 bases). There are 17 residues in the CDR3. With 0 bases removed from V and 4 bases from J, the gap between germline ends came to 19 bases. CDR1 is SGHDN, CDR2 FVKESK, per germline. The DNA of the CDR3 is TGTGCCAGCAGCCAAGAGGGCTTTACCCGGGGGTTTTACGAGCAGTACTTC. Amino acid sequence: CASSQEGFTRGFYEQYF.

This sequence joins TRBV7-9 and TRBJ1-4, with no clear D. The CDR3 sequence is 14 residues long. V was cut by 1 base and J by 7 bases, with 10 bases left in between. The V gene's germline CDR1 is SEHNR and CDR2 FQNEAQ (reference sequence). CDR3: CASSLDPGGEKLFF. CDR3 DNA: TGTGCCAGCAGCTTAGACCCGGGAGGTGAAAAACTGTTTTTT.

This chain uses TRBV5-1 with TRBJ2-2, with 11 bases identical to TRBD1. The germline V gene has CDR1 SGHRS and CDR2 YFSETQ. J gave up 5 bases and V 4 bases, and 10 bases lay outside the gene matches. This CDR3 region has 17 residues. The CDR3 reads CASSTGTGGRQTGELFF. The DNA for the CDR3 is TGCGCCAGCAGCACAGGGACAGGGGGACGCCAAACCGGGGAGCTGTTTTTT.

The J gene is TRBJ2-3, the V gene TRBV6-5; D gene uncertain. The germline V gene encodes CDR1 MNHEY and CDR2 SVGAGI. Trimming shortened V by 0 bases and J by 2 bases, and 12 bases separated the two germline ends. The CDR3 is 16 amino acids. The CDR3 is CASSYSSVFSTDTQYF. The CDR3 nucleotides read TGTGCCAGCAGTTACTCTTCGGTATTTTCCACAGATACGCAGTATTTT.

The V gene is TRBV19, the J gene TRBJ2-7; TRBD2 agrees at 12 bases. The V gene end was trimmed by 5 bases and the J gene end by 4 bases; junction bases not matched to a gene: 9. Germline assignment: CDR1 LNHDA and CDR2 SQIVND (reference sequence). The CDR3 covers 16 residues. The CDR3 DNA is TGTGCCAGTAGTCCGCCTAGCGGGGGGGCGGAGTACGAGCAGTACTTC. This sequence encodes CASSPPSGGAEYEQYF.

V gene TRBV27 combines with J gene TRBJ2-3; 9 nucleotides align to TRBD2. The V gene's germline CDR1 is MNHEY and CDR2 SMNVEV (reference sequence). With V trimmed by 10 bases and J by 6 bases, 14 bases remained unmatched. The CDR3 consists of 15 residues. The CDR3 nucleotides are TGTGCCACCAATGACATAGCGGGGGATATGGATACGCAGTATTTT. It translates to CATNDIAGDMDTQYF.

This chain uses TRBV7-8 with TRBJ2-2; 10 bases line up with TRBD2. V lost 2 bases, J lost 7 bases, and 22 bases stayed unmatched. This CDR3 spans 21 amino acids. Germline values: CDR1 SGHVS, CDR2 FQNEAQ. CDR3 DNA: TGTGCCAGCAGCTTAATTCCAGGGATATGGAGCGGGAGGGCCGTGAACGGGGAGCTGTTTTTT. It specifies CASSLIPGIWSGRAVNGELFF.

The J gene is TRBJ2-7, the V gene TRBV11-2; maybe TRBD2 (6 bases). Germline CDR1 and CDR2: SGHAT and FQNNGV. Deletions cut 5 bases from V and 7 bases from J, with 24 bases between. There are 16 residues in the CDR3. The CDR3 reads CASSLRRLDHSGEQYF. The DNA for the CDR3 is TGTGCCAGCAGCCTACGAAGACTAGACCACTCGGGGGAGCAGTACTTC.

The gene calls are TRBV19 and TRBJ1-1; 7 nucleotides agree with TRBD1. The CDR3 runs 16 residues. Germline lookup yields CDR1 LNHDA and CDR2 SQIVND (reference sequence). The V and J ends lost 4 bases and 5 bases, in that order; junction bases with no gene match: 13. The CDR3 reads CASSRGSTGMITEAFF. In DNA form, the CDR3 reads TGTGCCAGTAGTAGGGGTTCGACAGGGATGATAACTGAAGCTTTCTTT.

The rearrangement links TRBV30 to TRBJ2-7; the D gene is possibly TRBD2 (6 bases). CDR1 GTSNPN and CDR2 SVGIG come from the germline V gene (reference sequence). Trimming stripped 0 bases from V and 2 bases from J, with 11 bases between. The CDR3 contains 14 residues. The CDR3, as DNA: TGTGCCTGGAGTGTGGGGGGACCTGCCTACGAGCAGTACTTC. Residues: CAWSVGGPAYEQYF. The full variable domain, its missing parts supplied by reference TRBV30 and TRBJ2-7, is SQTIHQWPATLVQPVGSPLSLECTVEGTSNPNLYWYRQAAGRGLQLLFYSVGIGQISSEVPQNLSASRPQDRQFILSSKKLLLSDSGFYLCAWSVGGPAYEQYFGPGTRLTVT.

The genes are TRBV27 and TRBJ2-7; the D gene is possibly TRBD2 (7 bases). Germline CDR1 MNHEY, CDR2 SMNVEV (reference sequence). The V end lost 4 bases, the J end lost 4 bases, and 14 bases lay between the germline ends. This CDR3 comprises 14 residues. The CDR3 spells CASSWAGAGYEQYF. The CDR3 DNA reads as TGTGCCAGCAGTTGGGCGGGGGCAGGATACGAGCAGTACTTC.

The V and J genes are TRBV11-2 and TRBJ1-1; D gene ambiguous. There are 13 residues in the CDR3. CDR1 and CDR2 from the germline V gene are SGHAT and FQNNGV. With 4 bases removed from V and 4 bases from J, the gap between germline ends came to 10 bases. In nucleotides, the CDR3 is TGTGCCAGCAGCTCCCTGAGGGTCACTGAAGCTTTCTTT. Its protein is CASSSLRVTEAFF.